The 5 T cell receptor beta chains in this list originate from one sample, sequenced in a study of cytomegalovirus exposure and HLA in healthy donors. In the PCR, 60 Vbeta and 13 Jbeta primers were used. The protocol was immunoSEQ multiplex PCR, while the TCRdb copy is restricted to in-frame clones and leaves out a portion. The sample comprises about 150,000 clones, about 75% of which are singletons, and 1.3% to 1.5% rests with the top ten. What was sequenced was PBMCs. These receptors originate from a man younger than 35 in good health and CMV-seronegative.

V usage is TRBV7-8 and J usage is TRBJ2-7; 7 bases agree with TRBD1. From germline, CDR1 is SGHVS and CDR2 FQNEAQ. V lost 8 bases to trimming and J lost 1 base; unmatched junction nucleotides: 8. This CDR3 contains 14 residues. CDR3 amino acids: CASGPNRGSYEQYF. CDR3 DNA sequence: TGTGCCAGCGGCCCTAACAGGGGATCCTACGAGCAGTACTTC.

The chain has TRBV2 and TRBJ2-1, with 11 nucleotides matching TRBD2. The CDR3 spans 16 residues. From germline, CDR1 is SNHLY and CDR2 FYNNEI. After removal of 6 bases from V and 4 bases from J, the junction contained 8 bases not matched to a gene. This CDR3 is CASSDPSGRRYNEQFF. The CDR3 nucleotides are TGTGCCAGCAGCGATCCTAGCGGGAGGCGATACAATGAGCAGTTCTTC.

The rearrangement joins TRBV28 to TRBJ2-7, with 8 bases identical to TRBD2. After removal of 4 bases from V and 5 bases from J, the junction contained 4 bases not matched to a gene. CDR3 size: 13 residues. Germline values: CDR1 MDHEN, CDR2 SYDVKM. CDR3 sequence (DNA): TGTGCCAGCAGTTCAGCGGGAGCGGACGAGCAGTACTTC. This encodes CASSSAGADEQYF.

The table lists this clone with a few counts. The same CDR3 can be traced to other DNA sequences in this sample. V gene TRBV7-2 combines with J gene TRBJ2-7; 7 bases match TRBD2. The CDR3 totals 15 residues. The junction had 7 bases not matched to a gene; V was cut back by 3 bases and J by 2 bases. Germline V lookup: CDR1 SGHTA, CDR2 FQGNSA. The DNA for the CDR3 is TGTGCCAGCAGCTTGGGGGGAGGGTCCCCCTACGAGCAGTACTTC. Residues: CASSLGGGSPYEQYF. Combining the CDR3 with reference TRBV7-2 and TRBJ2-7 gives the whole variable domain GAGVSQSPSNKVTEKGKDVELRCDPISGHTALYWYRQSLGQGLEFLIYFQGNSAPDKSGLPSDRFSAERTGGSVSTLTIQRTQQEDSAVYLCASSLGGGSPYEQYFGPGTRLTVT.

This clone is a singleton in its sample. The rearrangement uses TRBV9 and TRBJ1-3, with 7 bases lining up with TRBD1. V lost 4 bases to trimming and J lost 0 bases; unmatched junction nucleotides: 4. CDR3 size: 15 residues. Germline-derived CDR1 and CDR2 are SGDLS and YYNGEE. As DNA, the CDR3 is TGTGCCAGCAGCCCAAGACAGGGCTCTGGAAACACCATATATTTT. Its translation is CASSPRQGSGNTIYF.